The 27 T cell receptor beta chains reported below all come from one sample, sequenced in a study of blood T cell repertoires in COVID-19. Clones were sequenced by immunoSEQ multiplex PCR, and TCRdb holds only the in-frame ones, with some missing. Among 150,000 or so clones listed, roughly nine tenths were seen once. Material for sequencing was peripheral blood. These receptors all stem from a woman in her 70s with acute or convalescent COVID-19.

J is TRBJ1-5 and V is TRBV7-2; possible D gene TRBD1, 6 bases. V lost 1 base, J lost 0 bases, and 16 bases lay in between. This CDR3 comprises 18 residues. Germline CDR1 reads SGHTA; CDR2 reads FQGNSA. The CDR3 here is CASSLVLQGSYSNQPQHF. The CDR3 bases are TGTGCCAGCAGCTTAGTATTACAGGGATCCTATAGCAATCAGCCCCAGCATTTT.

The V call is TRBV6-5, the J call TRBJ2-2; 8 bases match TRBD1. The CDR3 runs to 14 residues. Trimming took 6 bases from V and 4 from J; bases not matched to a gene: 4. Germline V lookup: CDR1 MNHEY, CDR2 SVGAGI. The CDR3 DNA reads as TGTGCCAGCAGCCAGGGGGCAGGCACCGGGGAGCTGTTTTTT. This translates into CASSQGAGTGELFF.

This chain connects TRBV4-3 to TRBJ2-3; D possibly corresponds to TRBD2 (6 bases). CDR1 LGHNA and CDR2 YSLEER come from the germline V gene. This CDR3 has 13 residues. V was pared by 0 bases and J by 9 bases, with 10 bases between. The CDR3 region has the DNA TGCGCCAGCAGCCAAGAGGAGGGGAGGACGCAGTATTTT. It translates to CASSQEEGRTQYF.

This chain links TRBV14 with TRBJ2-7, with D hard to call. V was cut by 2 bases and J by 6 bases, with 11 bases left in between. This CDR3 has 13 residues. Germline CDR1 reads SGHDN; CDR2 reads FVKESK. Here the CDR3 reads CASSQQALGEQYF. The CDR3 coding sequence is TGTGCCAGCAGCCAACAGGCCCTGGGCGAGCAGTACTTC.

The gene calls are TRBV29-1 and TRBJ2-3; D possibly corresponds to TRBD1 (5 bases). The CDR3 runs to 14 residues. The V end lost 0 bases, the J end lost 0 bases, and 7 bases lay between the germline ends. The germline V gene has CDR1 SQVTM and CDR2 ANQGSEA. DNA of the CDR3: TGCAGCGTTGAAGAATGGGGCAGCACAGATACGCAGTATTTT. As protein: CSVEEWGSTDTQYF.

The J gene is TRBJ2-7, the V gene TRBV5-5; 8 positions agree with TRBD2. This CDR3 comprises 14 residues. V was pared by 1 base and J by 5 bases, with 5 bases of the junction left unmatched. CDR1 SGHKS and CDR2 YYEKEE come from the germline V gene (reference sequence). In DNA, the CDR3 is TGTGCCAGCAGCTTGACCAGCGGGGGCCACGAGCAGTACTTC. It encodes CASSLTSGGHEQYF.

This chain connects TRBV7-6 to TRBJ2-1, with 11 bases fitting TRBD1. The CDR3 covers 15 residues. V trimming: 4 bases; J trimming: 7 bases; junction bases outside the gene matches: 6. Germline V gene lookup returns CDR1 SGHVS and CDR2 FNYEAQ. The DNA of the CDR3 is TGTGCCAGCAGCTCATGGGGGACAGGGGGTAATGAGCAGTTCTTC. As protein: CASSSWGTGGNEQFF.

CDR3 bases: TGTGCCAGCAGCTTCCGGAGTCGGGTTCGGGAGCAGTACTTC. The encoded protein is CASSFRSRVREQYF. The V gene is TRBV5-6, the J gene TRBJ2-7; D remains unclear. This CDR3 comprises 14 residues. The germline gives CDR1 SGHDT, CDR2 YYEEEE. With 2 bases removed from V and 7 bases from J, the gap between germline ends came to 16 bases.

V and J are TRBV19 and TRBJ2-7, with no clear D. This CDR3 is built from 15 residues. The germline V gene encodes CDR1 LNHDA and CDR2 SQIVND (reference sequence). The ends were cut back, 3 bases at V and 0 bases at J, with 12 bases in the middle. The CDR3 bases are TGTGCCAGTAGTATTCTTGCTCGGAGCTCCTACGAGCAGTACGTC. Translation gives CASSILARSSYEQYV.

This chain connects TRBV7-2 to TRBJ1-3; D gene uncertain. V was cut by 1 base and J by 3 bases, with 10 bases left in between. Germline V gives CDR1 SGHTA, CDR2 FQGNSA. The CDR3 is made up of 15 amino acids. As DNA, the CDR3 is TGTGCCAGCAGCTTAGTTGGAGGGAATGGAAACACCATATATTTT. It is translated as CASSLVGGNGNTIYF.

The rearrangement joins TRBV30 to TRBJ2-5; TRBD2 aligns across 9 bases. Germline CDR1 and CDR2: GTSNPN and SVGIG (reference sequence). V lost 0 bases and J lost 6; bases outside the gene matches: 11. The CDR3 sequence is 16 residues long. CDR3 region: CAWSVRGSGGTKTQYF. The CDR3 nucleotides are TGTGCCTGGAGTGTACGAGGTAGCGGGGGCACGAAGACCCAGTACTTC. Full variable domain (remainder filled in from reference TRBV30 and TRBJ2-5): SQTIHQWPATLVQPVGSPLSLECTVEGTSNPNLYWYRQAAGRGLQLLFYSVGIGQISSEVPQNLSASRPQDRQFILSSKKLLLSDSGFYLCAWSVRGSGGTKTQYFGPGTRLLVL.

The rearrangement links TRBV6-2 or TRBV6-3 to TRBJ1-6; D is ambiguous. V was clipped by 2 bases and J by 3 bases, with 8 bases between them. The CDR3 is 15 residues long. Germline CDR1 reads MNHEY; CDR2 reads SVGEGT. The CDR3 region is CASSYGRDYNSPLHF. DNA of the CDR3: TGTGCCAGCAGTTACGGACGGGACTATAATTCACCCCTCCACTTT.

This chain connects TRBV2 to TRBJ2-1; 11 nucleotides agree with TRBD2. This CDR3 has 14 residues. Trimming at V came to 3 bases and at J to 9 bases, leaving 4 bases not matched to a gene. CDR1 is SNHLY, CDR2 FYNNEI, per germline. The CDR3 DNA is TGTGCCAGCAGTGAGGTAGCGGGGGGGCGTGAGCAGTTCTTC. Amino acids: CASSEVAGGREQFF.

This chain links TRBV5-6 with TRBJ1-2, with a weak D call TRBD1 (6 bases). Between the trimmed V and J ends, which lost 1 base and 6 bases, there was a span of 16 bases. Germline V gene sequence: CDR1 SGHDT, CDR2 YYEEEE. The CDR3 has 15 residues. DNA for the CDR3: TGTGCCAGCAGCTTGCCGTACAGGGTTCCGGATGGCTACACCTTC. Translating it yields CASSLPYRVPDGYTF.

V and J are TRBV5-6 and TRBJ1-2; 9 positions match TRBD1. The CDR3 runs to 15 residues. Germline V gene lookup returns CDR1 SGHDT and CDR2 YYEEEE. Trimming cost V 1 base and J 2 bases; bases outside gene matches: 3. Written as DNA, the CDR3 is TGTGCCAGCAGCTTGCGACAGGGGGGGAACTATGGCTACACCTTC. It is translated as CASSLRQGGNYGYTF.

The V call is TRBV5-1, the J call TRBJ2-6; a possible D gene is TRBD1 (5 bases). V was pared by 4 bases and J by 2 bases, with 16 bases between. CDR1 is SGHRS and CDR2 is YFSETQ in the germline V gene. The CDR3 has 17 amino acids. The CDR3 coding sequence is TGCGCCAGCAGCCCTCTCCAGGTAGGGGCTGGGGCCAACGTCCTGACTTTC. Translation: CASSPLQVGAGANVLTF.

The genes are TRBV11-1 and TRBJ2-1; 13 nucleotides line up with TRBD2. The CDR3 consists of 16 residues. Germline V gene data show CDR1 as SGHAT and CDR2 as FQDESV (reference sequence). The trim removed 5 bases at V and 4 bases at J, leaving 5 bases unmatched. DNA of the CDR3: TGTGCCAGCAGCCCCGCGGGACTAGCGGGGTACAATGAGCAGTTCTTC. It yields the protein CASSPAGLAGYNEQFF.

The chain links TRBV3-1 (or the pseudogene TRBV3-2) to TRBJ1-1, with 8 bases lining up with TRBD1. Germline values: CDR1 LGHDT, CDR2 YNNKEL (reference sequence). After removal of 6 bases from V and 0 bases from J, the junction contained 3 bases not matched to a gene. The CDR3 length is 14 residues. The CDR3 DNA reads as TGTGCCAGCAGGGACAGGGTGGTGAACACTGAAGCTTTCTTT. Translating it yields CASRDRVVNTEAFF.

CDR3 residues: CAISGGQGAGTGELFF. The CDR3 coding sequence is TGTGCCATCAGTGGCGGACAGGGGGCGGGAACCGGGGAGCTGTTTTTT. V is TRBV10-3 and J is TRBJ2-2, with 11 bases fitting TRBD1. Germline V CDR1 and CDR2: ENHRY, SYGVKD. V shed 4 bases and J 5 bases; nucleotides not matched to a gene: 6. The CDR3 is 16 amino acids.

In this sample, this clone turned up a few times. The V gene is TRBV2, the J gene TRBJ1-5, with 7 nucleotides matching TRBD1. Trimming at V came to 6 bases and at J to 10 bases, leaving 15 bases not matched to a gene. Germline lookup yields CDR1 SNHLY and CDR2 FYNNEI. CDR3 length: 15 residues. CDR3 in amino acids: CASSKEGTETRPQHF. CDR3 nucleotides: TGTGCCAGCAGCAAAGAGGGGACAGAGACTCGCCCCCAGCATTTT.

This CDR3 reads CASSPTSGTSYEQYV. CDR3 sequence (DNA): TGTGCCAGCAGTCCGACTAGCGGGACCTCCTACGAGCAGTACGTC. This chain joins TRBV2 and TRBJ2-7; TRBD2 agrees at 11 bases. The germline CDR1 and CDR2 sequences are SNHLY and FYNNEI. After removal of 5 bases from V and 0 bases from J, the junction contained 3 bases not matched to a gene. There are 15 residues in the CDR3.

This clone was counted only a few times. The rearrangement uses TRBV7-9 and TRBJ2-7; the D gene is possibly TRBD2 (5 bases). CDR1 is SEHNR, CDR2 FQNEAQ, per germline (reference sequence). V was shortened by 2 bases and J by 6 bases, with 17 bases between the two germline ends. The CDR3 has 15 residues. CDR3 nucleotide sequence: TGTGCCAGCAGCTTAAGTGAGGGAACGTCGTCCGAGCAGTACTTC. Amino acid sequence: CASSLSEGTSSEQYF.

This clone was observed a single time. V gene TRBV6-6 combines with J gene TRBJ2-1; D might be TRBD2 (6 bases). V lost 4 bases and J 13 bases, leaving 17 bases between the germline ends. There are 13 residues in the CDR3. Per the germline V gene, CDR1 is MNHNY and CDR2 is SVGAGI (reference sequence). The CDR3 sequence: CASSSLAPSAQFF. The DNA for the CDR3 is TGTGCCAGCAGTTCCTTAGCCCCTAGCGCCCAGTTCTTC.

The V call is TRBV7-2, the J call TRBJ1-6, with D unresolved. The CDR3 totals 14 residues. The ends were cut back, 1 base at V and 8 bases at J, with 9 bases in the middle. Germline values: CDR1 SGHTA, CDR2 FQGNSA. The CDR3 loop reads CASSLGEGYSPLHF. The CDR3 DNA follows: TGTGCCAGCAGCTTAGGTGAGGGTTATTCACCCCTCCACTTT.

The chain joins TRBV6-5 to TRBJ1-3; D is undetermined. Germline V CDR1 and CDR2: MNHEY, SVGAGI. Trimming cost V 3 bases and J 2 bases, with 8 bases left between them. The length of the CDR3 is 14 residues. This CDR3 reads CASSYSGAGNTIYF. Written as DNA, the CDR3 is TGTGCCAGCAGTTATTCCGGGGCTGGAAACACCATATATTTT.

This sequence joins TRBV29-1 and TRBJ2-3; maybe TRBD1 (6 bases). V was shortened by 6 bases and J by 3 bases, with 19 bases between the two germline ends. CDR3 length equals 15 residues. Germline-derived CDR1 and CDR2 are SQVTM and ANQGSEA. DNA of the CDR3: TGCAGCGTCGACACAGGGAAGTCGGGGACAGATACGCAGTATTTT. This translates into CSVDTGKSGTDTQYF.

Only a few counts were recorded for this clone. The chain combines TRBV27 with TRBJ2-1; 7 bases map to TRBD2. Germline V gene sequence: CDR1 MNHEY, CDR2 SMNVEV (reference sequence). The CDR3 has 11 amino acids. Losses at the gene ends were 8 bases for V and 10 bases for J; bases not matched to a gene: 5. Written as DNA, the CDR3 is TGTGCCAGCTCTTGGGGGGGGGAGCAGTTCTTC. Protein: CASSWGGEQFF.